The 2 T cell receptor beta chains listed next were all sequenced from one sample in a study of CD8 T cells in ankylosing spondylitis. One entry per CDR3 protein results from TCRdb running MiXCR on the 5' RACE reads. Found here are 200,000 to 300,000 distinct CDR3 sequences, roughly 10% of them singletons; the top ten hold 2.6%. Sequencing was done on a sample of blood, either unsorted or a sorted T cell fraction (not recorded which). These receptors were collected from a male donor with ankylosing spondylitis or in good health (not recorded which).

This clonotype was observed many times. The chain carries TRBV12-3 or TRBV12-4 and TRBJ1-4; D not resolved. V was shortened by 6 bases and J by 4 bases, with 3 bases between the two germline ends. The CDR3 runs 11 residues. CDR3 loop: CASRFNEKLFF. The CDR3 nucleotides read TGTGCCAGCAGATTTAATGAAAAACTGTTTTTT.

This clonotype occurred many times. The V and J genes are TRBV29-1 and TRBJ2-3; D may correspond to TRBD1 or TRBD2 (5 bases each). The germline gives CDR1 SQVTM, CDR2 ANQGSEA. CDR3 length equals 14 residues. Trimming took off 4 bases at V and 8 bases at J, with 19 bases between the two ends. The CDR3 is CSVVGGTEGSTQYF. The CDR3 DNA follows: TGCAGCGTTGTAGGTGGAACAGAGGGGAGTACGCAGTATTTT.